This note documents a single TCR beta chain sequence. There is no known antigen for this receptor. No qualities accompany the bases; no much larger clone lies one base away. CD8 naive samples were obtained by positive selection for CCR7 among CD45RO-negative cells, yielding a CD45RA+CCR7+ population from which TemRA cells were excluded. The donors were healthy, HIV-negative adults with no recently reported acute infections or vaccinations. Every donor was a Caucasian adult residing in Nashville, Tennessee, USA. Blood was obtained by leukapheresis, after which PBMCs were separated by Ficoll-Histopaque density gradient centrifugation and cryopreserved in liquid nitrogen vapor phase. Analytical flow cytometry was used to check the purity and quantity of every magnetically sorted T cell population. Genomic DNA was isolated from each sorted fraction and quantified by UV absorbance on a Nanodrop 2000c.

CDR1 and CDR2, looked up from the germline V gene, are MDHEN and SYDVKM. Deletion took 3 bases off V and 6 bases off J, with a span of 8 bases between the germline ends. The CDR3 holds 12 amino acids from the cysteine to the phenylalanine. Only the CDR3 DNA stays, 36 bases, in frame from base 1. TCR CDR3 regions were amplified from genomic DNA by multiplex PCR using the deep immunoSEQ assay. Genomic DNA extracted from each cell subset was distributed evenly over all wells of several immunoSEQ 96-well plates, and each plate served as one replicate. For sorted subsets, about 210 ng of genomic DNA, equivalent to some 30,000 T cell genomes, went into each replicate PCR. The purified libraries were quantified using a Qubit 3.0 fluorometer, sized with a Bioanalyzer 2100, and then quantified again using the KAPA Library Quantification kit. Every immunoSEQ 96-well plate was sequenced on a separate single-read 150-cycle Illumina NextSeq 550 flow cell. As for the original processing: Because only junctional sequences without quality scores were contained in the immunoSEQ output, filtering matching that applied to full-length reads could not be performed. Sequences were annotated with PyIR, a Python wrapper for IgBLAST v1.9, using IMGT germline references to assign V/J genes and CDR3. Reads were removed for weak V/J assignments (E-value above 1e-6), missing CDR3, stop codons, out-of-frame junctions, or ambiguous translated residues. A V3J clonotype was defined by an identical inferred V gene, J gene, and CDR3 amino acid sequence. Percentage overlap between repertoires was computed as shared unique clonotypes divided by the size of the smaller repertoire. RTK rarefaction, the Chao1 estimator, and Recon v2.1 estimates of unobserved clonotypes were used to assess repertoire richness. Generation probabilities were computed with OLGA for all TCRbeta clonotypes obtained by the gDNA method from a handful of donors. TCRdb stores this immuneACCESS table with in-frame sequences only. Part of the clones is absent; in the studies checked, under half of the shortfall reflects unresolved V genes, and no reason is known for the rest. V, J and clone size are those of that table, while D and trimming were read from the DNA. The sample includes around 2,000,000 clones, with 90% to 95% observed a single time. The ten biggest clones cover around 1.7% of the sample.

These data belong to a study of shared clonotypes between healthy human individuals (dated by TCRdb to about 2020). Some background on the complete study: The cohort comprised two women and a few men aged 18 to 49 years. Per donor, three plates each were used for CD4 naive and CD4 memory, two for CD8 naive, and one for CD8 memory. To estimate repertoire size and how much clonotype sharing occurs between individuals, the study deeply sequenced the blood TCR repertoires of five healthy adults. To increase sequencing depth and limit assay-specific biases, TCR repertoire library preparation and sequencing were carried out by different laboratories using diverse techniques. Between about 0.8 and 9 billion PBMCs per donor were obtained by leukapheresis. Findings and caveats that apply to the study as a whole: Approximately 5% of naive CD4, 3.5% of naive CD8, roughly 2.4% of memory CD4, and more than 0.35% of memory CD8 clonotypes were shared across a few donors. Even with the large sequencing depth, rarefaction of the sorted-subset datasets indicated that sequencing was incomplete. Clonotypes shared by all four sorted-subset donors showed higher generation probabilities than non-shared clonotypes. Naive subsets generally had larger estimated clonotype richness than memory subsets did. The genetic and exposure-history diversity represented was limited by the small number of donors. Sampling was limited to blood, and TCR repertoires in tissue likely differ from TCR repertoires in blood. Based on pairwise subsampling, the degree of clonotype sharing among donors was expected to be affected by sequencing depth.

The specimen sequenced was naive CD8+ T cells from PBMCs. Explained via the paper, the cell subset or site label denotes: CD45RA+CCR7+. The origin of this receptor is a man aged 18-30 years in good health. Some clones in this sample may be carry-over from other donors' samples. The V and J genes are TRBV28 and TRBJ1-1; the D gene remains uncertain. The DNA sequence is given as TGTGCCAGCAGTTTTCCCCCCTCTGAAGCTTTCTTT. It translates as CASSFPPSEAFF.